This paragraph covers one T cell receptor beta chain sequence. Per the germline V gene, CDR1 is DFQATT and CDR2 is SNEGSKA (reference sequence). After removal of 6 bases from V and 6 bases from J, the junction contained 2 bases not matched to a gene. The CDR3 loop spans 11 amino acids. This record comes from a study of blood T cell repertoires in COVID-19. Assay: immunoSEQ multiplex PCR; the TCRdb copy retains only in-frame clones and omits some. Among more than 100,000 clones listed, 85% were seen once. The clonotype was recovered from a man aged 80 or over with acute or convalescent COVID-19. The chain couples TRBV20-1 to TRBJ2-1; 7 nucleotides align to TRBD1. Sequencing was carried out using peripheral blood. The CDR3 DNA reads TGCAGTGCCGGGGACAGCAATGAGCAGTTCTTC. Protein: CSAGDSNEQFF.